The clone carrying this T cell receptor (beta chain) was seen only a few times. Together with a sample-barcoded 5' primer, a J-beta primer mix was included in a second PCR lasting about 7 to 11 cycles. A single record per CDR3 protein comes from TCRdb applying MiXCR to the 5' RACE reads. The data hold 910,000 or so distinct CDR3 sequences, with approximately 50% observed a single time. Deletions cut 1 base from V and 4 bases from J, with 10 bases between. The CDR3 has 14 amino acids. Looked up from germline, CDR1 is MGHRA and CDR2 is YSYEKL. These data come from a study of blood T cells in healthy people across ages.

The chain combines TRBV4-1 with TRBJ1-2, with D unresolved. This TCR was recovered from a woman in her sixties or seventies in good health. Sequencing input: blood. The CDR3 protein is CASSQVDTGYGYTF. CDR3 DNA sequence: TGCGCCAGCAGCCAAGTTGACACGGGCTATGGCTACACCTTC.